This note documents a single TCR beta chain sequence. No antigen is known for it. The record has no base qualities; no much larger clone is one base away. This sample is part of a study of beta chain features in type 1 diabetes (dated by TCRdb to 2016 to 2019). Study-wide context: Mean age, gender distribution, total cell number and subset yield were not different between patients and healthy donors. Across all samples, some 99 million sorted cells were examined, and cell number per subset correlated strongly with RNA yield. The study compared the TCRB repertoires of sorted circulating CD4+ T cell subsets in recently diagnosed type 1 diabetes patients with those in matched healthy donors. Whereas all 30 or so donors provided naive and central memory subsets, regulatory and stem cell-like memory subsets were isolated from just 8 patients and roughly eight healthy donors.

The junction shows trimming of 1 base on V and 4 bases on J, plus 8 bases between the germline ends. Its CDR3 holds 13 amino acids, cysteine through phenylalanine. CDR3 DNA is the only sequence kept; it has 39 bases, read in frame from the first base. From a lookup of the germline V gene, CDR1 and CDR2 are SGHTA and FQGNSA. Each donor gave one peripheral blood draw, averaging approximately 0.12 L, which was collected into heparinised tubes. Naive, central memory, regulatory and stem cell-like memory CD4+ T cells were sorted on a BD FACSAria II using a panel including CD45RO, CCR7, CD25, CD127, CD95 and CD27. A purity above 98% was achieved for all sorted populations. Right away, PBMCs were isolated by Lymphoprep density gradient centrifugation and were stained directly, with no culture step. So that batch effects would be minimized, each experiment stained and sorted samples in pairs, pairing one healthy donor with one patient.

The entire amount of isolated RNA was reverse transcribed using the High Capacity cDNA Reverse Transcription Kit, so the sequenced TCRB transcripts were expressed ones. Naive, central memory and regulatory T cell samples underwent deep immunoSEQ sequencing, averaging around 3.6 million total reads per sample. After sorted cells were lysed in RLT buffer, RNA was extracted with DNase-treated RNeasy Micro or Mini kits, with the choice depending on cell number. To prevent cross-contamination, each cell subset was processed individually, whereas patient and healthy donor samples were processed jointly. TCRB sequences were amplified from cDNA with the immunoSEQ multiplex PCR, producing 87-bp fragments spanning the CDR3 region. Sequencing of the amplicons was performed on the Illumina HiSeq platform. Per the source publication's procedure: Synthetic template baselines were used to correct PCR bias computationally, reads within Hamming distance 2 were collapsed, and singletons that could not be merged were discarded. Reads were aligned against IMGT to assign V, D and J genes, CDR3 length and insertions or deletions at six rearrangement sites. Clonotype counts were normalized to sorted cell number within each subset before computing true diversity and Gini coefficients with the tcR R package. The overlap coefficient, calculated on TCRB nucleotide sequences, was used to quantify repertoire sharing. TCRdb mirrors the immuneACCESS table, restricted to in-frame sequences. Some clones are absent from its copies; in checked studies, under half trace to an unresolved V gene, and the reason for the others is unknown. The V and J calls and clone size come from that table; D and trimming were worked out from the DNA. This sample lists around 320,000 clones; about 15% were detected once. Approximately 7% of the sample is taken by the ten largest.

The paper's findings and limits, for the study overall: Patients with type 1 diabetes made fewer insertions and deleted more nucleotides at VDJ recombination sites, implying thymic rearrangement abnormalities. Shorter templates might have been favored by PCR, but patient and control samples were amplified and corrected together, so both groups would have been affected equally by any skew. Naive, central memory and regulatory TCRB repertoires appeared to be more similar among patients than among healthy donors. In all four CD4+ subsets, TCRB CDR3 length was moderately but significantly shorter in type 1 diabetes patients. Because the HLA sub-analyses included only small numbers of individuals, any influence of HLA type on TCRB rearrangement was left unresolved. Sequencing cDNA rather than genomic DNA could over-represent highly expressing activated cells, although activation and CD3 levels did not differ between groups.

The rearrangement combines TRBV7-2 with TRBJ2-7; no D gene can be assigned with confidence. Material: central memory CD4+ T cells from blood. This clonotype originated in a man younger than 45 in good health. The CDR3 reads CASSLGRAYEQYF. The bases read TGTGCCAGCAGCTTAGGACGGGCTTACGAGCAGTACTTC.